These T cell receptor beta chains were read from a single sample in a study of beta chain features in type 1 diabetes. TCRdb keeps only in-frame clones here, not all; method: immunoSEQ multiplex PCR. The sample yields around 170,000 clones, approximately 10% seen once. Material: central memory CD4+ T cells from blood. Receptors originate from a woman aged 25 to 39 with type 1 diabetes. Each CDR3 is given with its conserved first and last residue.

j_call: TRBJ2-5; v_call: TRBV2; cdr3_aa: CASSVGAGLDETQYF
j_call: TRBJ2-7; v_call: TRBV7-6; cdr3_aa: CASSLEAGVSYEQYF
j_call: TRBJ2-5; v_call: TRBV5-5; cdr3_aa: CASSLVTVQETQYF
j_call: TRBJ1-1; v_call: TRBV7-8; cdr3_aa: CASSLTPRGGSNTEAFF
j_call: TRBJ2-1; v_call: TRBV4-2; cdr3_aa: CASSQGQGYEQFF
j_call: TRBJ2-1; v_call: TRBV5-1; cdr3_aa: CASSPTADNEQFF
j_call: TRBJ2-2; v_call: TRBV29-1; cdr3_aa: CSVAGTSTTGELFF
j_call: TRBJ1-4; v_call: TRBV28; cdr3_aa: CASSLPTGLNEKLFF
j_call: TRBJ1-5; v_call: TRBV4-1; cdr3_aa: CASSQAVTRGSNQPQHF
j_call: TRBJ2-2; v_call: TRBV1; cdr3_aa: CTSSQDRRGTGGTGELFF
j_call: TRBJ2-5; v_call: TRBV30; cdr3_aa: CAWSLRPGIGTQYF
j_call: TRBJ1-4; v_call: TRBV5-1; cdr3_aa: CASSLASSDEKLFF
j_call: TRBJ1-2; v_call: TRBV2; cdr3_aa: CASPGQGYGYTF
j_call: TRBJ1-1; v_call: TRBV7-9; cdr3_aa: CASSSTGTTEAFF
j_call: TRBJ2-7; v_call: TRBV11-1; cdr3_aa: CASSSVLGSSYEQYF
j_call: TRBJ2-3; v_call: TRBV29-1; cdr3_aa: CSVVTGGTDTQYF
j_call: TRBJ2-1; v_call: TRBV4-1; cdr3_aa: CASSPNHLSGRRGNEQFF
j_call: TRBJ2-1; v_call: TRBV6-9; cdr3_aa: CAGGLGNNEQFF
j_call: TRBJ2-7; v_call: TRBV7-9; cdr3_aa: CASSVQGDSSYEQYF